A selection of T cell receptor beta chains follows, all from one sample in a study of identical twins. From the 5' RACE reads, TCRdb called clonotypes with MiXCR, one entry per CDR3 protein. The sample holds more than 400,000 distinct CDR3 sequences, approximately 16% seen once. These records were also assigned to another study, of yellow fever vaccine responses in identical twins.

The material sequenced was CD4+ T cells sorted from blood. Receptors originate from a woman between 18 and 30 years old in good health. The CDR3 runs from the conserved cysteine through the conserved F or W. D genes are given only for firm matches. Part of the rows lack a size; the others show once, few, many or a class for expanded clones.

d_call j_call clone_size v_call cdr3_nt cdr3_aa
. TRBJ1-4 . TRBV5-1 TGCGCCAGCAGCAGCGGACAGCCGATGGGAAATGAAAAACTGTTTTTT CASSSGQPMGNEKLFF
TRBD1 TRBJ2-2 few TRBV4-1 TGCGCCAGCAGCCACCTTGGGCGGGACAGGTGGGACACCGGGGAGCTGTTTTTT CASSHLGRDRWDTGELFF
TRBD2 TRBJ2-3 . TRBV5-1 TGCGCCAGCACCCCCAGACTAGCGGGAGACAGCACAGATACGCAGTATTTT CASTPRLAGDSTDTQYF
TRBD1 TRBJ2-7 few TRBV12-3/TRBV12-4 TGTGCCAGCAGTGCACAGGGGATGGAGCAGTACTTC CASSAQGMEQYF
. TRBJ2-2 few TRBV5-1 TGCGCCAGCAGCCGACAAGGGGATCAGAACACCGGGGAGCTGTTTTTT CASSRQGDQNTGELFF
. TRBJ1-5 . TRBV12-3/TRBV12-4 TGTGCCAGCAGTCCGCGGGACGGCCAGAATCAGCCCCAGCATTTT CASSPRDGQNQPQHF
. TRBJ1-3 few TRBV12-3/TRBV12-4 TGTGCCAGTTCTTGGGGGGCTGGAAACACCATATATTTT CASSWGAGNTIYF
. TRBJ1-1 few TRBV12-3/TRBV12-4 TGTGCCAGCAGTTTAGAGGGGACATCTGAAGCTTTCTTT CASSLEGTSEAFF
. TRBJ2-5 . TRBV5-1 TGCGCCAGCAGCTTGTCGCGGTTACTAGAGACCCAGTACTTC CASSLSRLLETQYF
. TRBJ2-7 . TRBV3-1 TGTGCCAGCAGCCAACGTACGGGCGAGCAGTACTTC CASSQRTGEQYF
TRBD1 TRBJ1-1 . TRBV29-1 TGCAGCGTTGCCCCAAACAGGGGGCCGCAGGCTTTCTTT CSVAPNRGPQAFF
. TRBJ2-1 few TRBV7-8 TGTGCCAGCAGCTTGCTAGATGTCGATGAGCAGTTCTTC CASSLLDVDEQFF
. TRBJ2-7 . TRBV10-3 TGTGCCATCAGTGAAGGTGAGGGGAAGATCCAATACGAGCAGTACTTC CAISEGEGKIQYEQYF
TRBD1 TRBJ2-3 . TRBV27 TGTGCCAGCAGTATTACAGGGGCCAACACAGATACGCAGTATTTT CASSITGANTDTQYF
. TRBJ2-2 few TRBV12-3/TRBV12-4 TGTGCCAGCACCGCGCCGGTAGCAGGCGTCCCCGGGGAGCTGTTTTTT CASTAPVAGVPGELFF
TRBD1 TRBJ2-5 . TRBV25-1 TGTGCCAGCAGTGAGGGGGGACAGGGTCCCCAAGAGACCCAGTACTTC CASSEGGQGPQETQYF
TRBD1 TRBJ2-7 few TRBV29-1 TGCAGCGTTGCCCGGGACAGGGGGGTCGAGCAGTACTTC CSVARDRGVEQYF
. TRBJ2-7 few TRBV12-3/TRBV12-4 TGTGCCAGCAGTTTATCTTTATTGGTCGAGCAGTACTTC CASSLSLLVEQYF
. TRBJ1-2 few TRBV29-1 TGCAGCGCTGCTGTAGGGTTTGGCTACACCTTC CSAAVGFGYTF
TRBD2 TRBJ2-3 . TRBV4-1 TGCGCCAGCAGCCAGCTAGCGGGGGGCCTGGATACGCAGTATTTT CASSQLAGGLDTQYF
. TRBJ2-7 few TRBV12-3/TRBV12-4 TGTGCCAGCAGTTTGGGCCGGAGCAGTCACGAGCAGTACTTC CASSLGRSSHEQYF
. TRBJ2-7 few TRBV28 TGTGCCAGCAGCCCCATGACCTGGCTAGCCGTTTCCTACGAGCAGTACTTC CASSPMTWLAVSYEQYF
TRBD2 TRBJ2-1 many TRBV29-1 TGCAGCGTGGGACTAGCGGGGTACAATGAGCAGTTCTTC CSVGLAGYNEQFF
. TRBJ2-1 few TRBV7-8 TGTGCCAGCAGCTTAGGTCGGATCTATGAGCAGTTCTTC CASSLGRIYEQFF
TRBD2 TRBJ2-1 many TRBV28 TGTGCCAGCAGCACGAGCGGGGGGGCAAATGAGCAGTTCTTC CASSTSGGANEQFF
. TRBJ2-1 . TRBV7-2 TGTGCCAGCAGCTTATTAGACAGGCAGCAGTTCTTC CASSLLDRQQFF
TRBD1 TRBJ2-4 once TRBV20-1 TGCAGTGCTAGAGTCCCCGGGACAGGCGGAAACATTCAGTACTTC CSARVPGTGGNIQYF
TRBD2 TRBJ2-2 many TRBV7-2 TGTGCCAGCAGAGGGACTAGCGGGACCGGGGAGCTGTTTTTT CASRGTSGTGELFF
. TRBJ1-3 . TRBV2 TGTGCCAGCACGGTAGGGACTGGAAACACCATATATTTT CASTVGTGNTIYF
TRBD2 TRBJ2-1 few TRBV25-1 TGTGCCAGCAGTGCCCCCTTGGGAGCGGGAAGGAGCAATGAGCAGTTCTTC CASSAPLGAGRSNEQFF
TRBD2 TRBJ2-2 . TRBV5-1 TGCGCCAGCAGCTTGGCCTCTAGCGGGAGAGGTCTTGGCACCGGGGAGCTGTTTTTT CASSLASSGRGLGTGELFF
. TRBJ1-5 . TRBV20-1 TGCAGTGCTAGAAGGGTGGGGGATGGACCTCAGCCCCAGCATTTT CSARRVGDGPQPQHF
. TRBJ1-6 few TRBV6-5 TGTGCCAGCAGTTACTCATTCCTCAGGGGAGGGAATTCACCCCTCCACTTT CASSYSFLRGGNSPLHF
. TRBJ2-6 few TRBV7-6 TGTGCCAGCAGCTTAGTCCAGGTTCCCTCTGGGGCCAACGTCCTGACTTTC CASSLVQVPSGANVLTF
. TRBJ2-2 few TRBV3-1 TGTGCCAGCAGCCAGCGGTCAACCGGGGAGCTGTTTTTT CASSQRSTGELFF
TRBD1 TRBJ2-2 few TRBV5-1 TGCGCCAGCAGCTTCCACGACAGGGGCAACACCGGGGAGCTGTTTTTT CASSFHDRGNTGELFF
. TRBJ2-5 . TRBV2 TGTGCCAGCAGTGACGGAAGGGTAGGAGAGACCCAGTACTTC CASSDGRVGETQYF
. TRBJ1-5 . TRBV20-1 TGCAGTGCGACCGGGGCTAGCAATCAGCCCCAGCATTTT CSATGASNQPQHF
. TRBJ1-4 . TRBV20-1 TGCAGTGCTAGAGGCGGACGGAATGAAAAACTGTTTTTT CSARGGRNEKLFF
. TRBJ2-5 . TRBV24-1 TGTGCCACCAGTGACACAGGGTCTGCCCAAGAGACCCAGTACTTC CATSDTGSAQETQYF
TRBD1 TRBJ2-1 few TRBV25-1 TGTGCCAGCAGTGACTTGACCGGGACAGGGGTAAAGAATGAGCAGTTCTTC CASSDLTGTGVKNEQFF
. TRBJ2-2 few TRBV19 TGTGCCAGTAGATCAGCCGACACCGGGGAGCTGTTTTTT CASRSADTGELFF
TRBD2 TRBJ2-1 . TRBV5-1 TGCGCCAGCAGCTTTACTAGCGCGAGCAATGAGCAGTTCTTC CASSFTSASNEQFF
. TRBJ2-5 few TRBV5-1 TGCGCCAGCAGCCTGGACGGTCCCCTCAAAGGGGAGACCCAGTACTTC CASSLDGPLKGETQYF
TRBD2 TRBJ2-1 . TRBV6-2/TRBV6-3 TGTGCCAGCAGTGGGTTAGCGGGAGGAACCTACAATGAGCAGTTCTTC CASSGLAGGTYNEQFF
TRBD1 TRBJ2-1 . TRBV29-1 TGCAGCGTTGAGCCCTTCCGACAGGGGTCAGGAGAGCAGTTCTTC CSVEPFRQGSGEQFF
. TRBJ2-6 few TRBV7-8 TGTGCCAGCAGCTTAGTCTTTTTGGGCTCTGGGGCCAACGTCCTGACTTTC CASSLVFLGSGANVLTF
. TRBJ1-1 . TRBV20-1 TGCAGTGCTAGCAGGGAACCCATGAACACTGAAGCTTTCTTT CSASREPMNTEAFF
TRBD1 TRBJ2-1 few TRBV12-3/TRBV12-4 TGTGCCAGCAGTTTAGCGCGACAGGGCGGGAATGAGCAGTTCTTC CASSLARQGGNEQFF
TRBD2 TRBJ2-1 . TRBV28 TGTGCCCTCCTTCCGGGACTAGCGGACTCGAGCTCCTACAATGAGCAGTTCTTC CALLPGLADSSSYNEQFF
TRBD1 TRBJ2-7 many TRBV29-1 TGCAGCGTTGGCGGGACAGGGGGTTATGGCGAGCAGTACTTC CSVGGTGGYGEQYF
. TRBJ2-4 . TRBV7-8 TGTGCCAGCAGCCCTTATGCCACGTATCGGGATTTAGCCAAAAACATTCAGTACTTC CASSPYATYRDLAKNIQYF
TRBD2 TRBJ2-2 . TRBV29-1 TGCAGCGTTACTCGGACTAGCGGCAACACCGGGGAGCTGTTTTTT CSVTRTSGNTGELFF
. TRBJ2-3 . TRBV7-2 TGTGCCAGCAGCCAAACAGGGTTGATCCCAGATACGCAGTATTTT CASSQTGLIPDTQYF